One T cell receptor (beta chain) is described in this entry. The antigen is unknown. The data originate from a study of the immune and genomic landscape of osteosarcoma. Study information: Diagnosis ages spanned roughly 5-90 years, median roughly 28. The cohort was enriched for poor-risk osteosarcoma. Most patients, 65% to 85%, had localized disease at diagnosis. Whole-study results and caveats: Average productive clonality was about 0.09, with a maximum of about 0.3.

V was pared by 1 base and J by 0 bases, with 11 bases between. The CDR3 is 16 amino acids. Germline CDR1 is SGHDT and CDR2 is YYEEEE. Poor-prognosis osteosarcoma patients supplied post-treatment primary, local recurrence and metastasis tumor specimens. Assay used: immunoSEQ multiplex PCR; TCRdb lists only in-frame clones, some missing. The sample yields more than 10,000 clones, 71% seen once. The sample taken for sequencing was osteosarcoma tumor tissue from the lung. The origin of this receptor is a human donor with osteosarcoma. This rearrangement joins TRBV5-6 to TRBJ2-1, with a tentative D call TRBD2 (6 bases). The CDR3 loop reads CASSLTGTPSYNEQFF. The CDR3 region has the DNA TGTGCCAGCAGCTTGACTGGGACTCCCTCCTACAATGAGCAGTTCTTC.